This T cell receptor (beta chain) was retrieved from a study of beta chain features in type 1 diabetes (dated by TCRdb to the late 2010s). Turning to the overall study: Mean age, gender distribution, total cell number and subset yield were not different between patients and healthy donors. A total of some 110 million sorted cells were examined across all samples, and a strong correlation was observed between cell number per subset and RNA yield. The study compared TCRB repertoires of sorted circulating CD4+ T cell subsets between recently diagnosed type 1 diabetes patients and matched healthy donors. Naive and central memory subsets were obtained from all 30 or so donors, but regulatory and stem cell-like memory subsets were isolated from only 8 patients and roughly eight healthy donors.

The entire isolated RNA was reverse transcribed using the High Capacity cDNA Reverse Transcription Kit, and thus expressed TCRB transcripts were sequenced. Deep immunoSEQ sequencing was performed on naive, central memory and regulatory T cell samples, with an average of roughly 4 million total reads per sample. Sorted cells were lysed in RLT buffer and RNA was extracted with DNase-treated RNeasy Micro or Mini kits, depending on cell number. To prevent cross-contamination, each cell subset was processed individually, whereas patient and healthy donor samples were processed jointly. The immunoSEQ multiplex PCR was used to amplify TCRB sequences from cDNA, yielding 87-bp fragments that span the CDR3 region. Sequencing of the amplicons was done on the Illumina HiSeq platform. In the original analysis: Synthetic template baselines were used to correct PCR bias computationally, reads within Hamming distance 2 were collapsed, and singletons that could not be merged were discarded. Reads were aligned to IMGT to assign V, D and J genes, CDR3 length, and insertions or deletions at six rearrangement sites. Clonotype counts were normalized to sorted cell number within each subset before computing true diversity and Gini coefficients with the tcR R package. Repertoire sharing was quantified using the overlap coefficient calculated on TCRB nucleotide sequences. TCRdb limited this immuneACCESS table to in-frame rearrangements with V and J called. A share of clones is missing; checked studies link under half to unresolved V genes, and the rest is unexplained. V and J calls and clone size are copied from that table; D and trimming were computed from the DNA. The sample has some 360,000 clones on record, 8% to 10% of them singletons. 0.55% to 0.75% of the sample belongs to the ten largest clones.

From each donor, a single peripheral blood sample of about 100 mL on average was drawn into heparinised tubes. Using a panel that included CD45RO, CCR7, CD25, CD127, CD95 and CD27, naive, central memory, regulatory and stem cell-like memory CD4+ T cells were sorted on a BD FACSAria II. All sorted populations exceeded 95% purity. PBMCs were separated immediately by Lymphoprep density gradient centrifugation and were stained directly, without being cultured. To minimize batch effects, samples were stained and sorted in pairs, one healthy donor with one patient per experiment. Comment on this clone: This receptor's antigen is unknown. No much larger clonotype is one base removed from it; base qualities were not supplied.

Study-wide conclusions, independent of this receptor: Only small numbers of individuals were included in the HLA sub-analyses, which left unresolved whether HLA type had any influence on TCRB rearrangement. Naive, central memory and regulatory TCRB repertoires appeared more similar among patients than among healthy donors. Patients with type 1 diabetes made fewer insertions and deleted more nucleotides at VDJ recombination sites, implying thymic rearrangement abnormalities. Because cDNA was sequenced instead of genomic DNA, highly expressing activated cells could be over-represented, though the groups showed no difference in activation or CD3 levels. Shorter templates might be favored by PCR, yet because patient and control samples were amplified and corrected together, any such skew would affect both groups equally. A moderate but significant shortening of TCRB CDR3 length was observed in type 1 diabetes patients in all four CD4+ subsets.

The CDR3 goes from the cysteine to the phenylalanine over 14 residues. Just the 42-base CDR3 DNA is kept, in frame starting at base 1. The V end loses 4 bases and the J end loses 1 base, and a stretch of 8 bases separates them. CDR1 and CDR2, looked up from the germline V gene, are KGHSH and LQKENI. The sequencing sample was made of central memory CD4+ T cells from blood. This receptor was obtained from a man younger than 45 with type 1 diabetes. The rearranged segments are TRBV18 and TRBJ1-5; the D gene identity is not certain. The CDR3 sequence is CASSRGGSNQPQHF. The nucleotides are TGTGCCAGCTCACGGGGTGGCAGCAATCAGCCCCAGCATTTT.